A selection of T cell receptor beta chains follows, all from one sample in a study of blood T cell repertoires in COVID-19. Sequencing was performed with immunoSEQ multiplex PCR; in TCRdb, only in-frame clones are kept and a portion is missing. The table records over 80,000 clones, around 86% of them present only once. The specimen was peripheral blood. Receptor source: a man over 45 with acute or convalescent COVID-19. CDR3s include the opening cysteine and the closing phenylalanine or tryptophan. The D gene is left open where the match is weak. Rows may omit the clone size; those that give it use once, few, many or a size class.

>TRBJ2-7|NA|NA|TRBV12-3/TRBV12-4
CASSLAGVEQYF
TGTGCCAGCAGTTTGGCAGGGGTCGAGCAGTACTTC
>TRBJ2-1|TRBD2|NA|TRBV5-5
CASSFLSRGGGSEQFF
TGTGCCAGCAGCTTTCTGTCGCGGGGGGGCGGAAGTGAGCAGTTCTTC
>TRBJ1-5|TRBD1|once|TRBV19
CASSILDRGRTRNQPQHF
TGTGCCAGTAGTATATTGGACAGGGGGCGTACCCGCAATCAGCCCCAGCATTTT
>TRBJ1-1|TRBD1|NA|TRBV18
CASSPRPGTGQSEAFF
TGTGCCAGCTCACCACGTCCCGGGACAGGTCAATCTGAAGCTTTCTTT
>TRBJ2-7|TRBD2|NA|TRBV19
CASSIGGGVSPYEQYF
TGTGCCAGTAGTATCGGGGGGGGCGTCTCCCCCTACGAGCAGTACTTC
>TRBJ2-1|TRBD1|NA|TRBV5-1
CASSTSGGSSYNEQFF
TGCGCCAGCAGCACCTCAGGGGGCAGTTCCTACAATGAGCAGTTCTTC
>TRBJ2-7|TRBD1|NA|TRBV5-4
CASRLGQATYEQYF
TGTGCCAGCAGGTTGGGACAGGCAACCTACGAGCAGTACTTC
>TRBJ1-6|NA|once|TRBV18
CASSPGLEPHRPSPLHF
TGTGCCAGCTCACCCGGGTTAGAGCCCCACCGCCCTTCACCCCTCCACTTT
>TRBJ1-5|NA|NA|TRBV15
CATSRDQGYNQPQHF
TGTGCCACCAGCAGAGATCAGGGGTACAATCAGCCCCAGCATTTT
>TRBJ2-2|TRBD2|NA|TRBV4-1
CASSQVVAGGPGELFF
TGCGCCAGCAGCCAAGTTGTAGCGGGAGGGCCCGGGGAGCTGTTTTTT
>TRBJ2-3|NA|once|TRBV11-3
CASSLGRTASPDTQYF
TGTGCCAGCAGCTTAGGGAGGACAGCCTCCCCAGATACGCAGTATTTT
>TRBJ1-4|TRBD1|NA|TRBV11-2
CASSLDRAREKLFF
TGTGCCAGCAGCCTAGACAGGGCCCGGGAAAAACTGTTTTTT
>TRBJ1-2|NA|NA|TRBV4-1
CASSQDLQLLGYGYTF
TGCGCCAGCAGCCAAGATCTGCAGCTGCTAGGCTATGGCTACACCTTC
>TRBJ2-5|NA|NA|TRBV18
CASSPQQAQETQYF
TGTGCCAGCTCACCACAACAGGCCCAAGAGACCCAGTACTTC
>TRBJ1-2|TRBD1|NA|TRBV3-1/TRBV3-2
CASSQLGQDYGYTF
TGTGCCAGCAGCCAGCTGGGACAGGACTATGGCTACACCTTC
>TRBJ1-1|NA|NA|TRBV7-2
CASSTVQANTEAFF
TGTGCCAGCTCCACGGTGCAGGCTAACACTGAAGCTTTCTTT
>TRBJ2-7|TRBD2|NA|TRBV14
CASSSWGGRAEGEQYF
TGTGCCAGCAGCTCCTGGGGCGGGAGGGCCGAGGGCGAGCAGTACTTC
>TRBJ2-2|NA|NA|TRBV4-1
CASSQELDSTGELFF
TGCGCCAGCAGCCAAGAATTGGACTCGACCGGGGAGCTGTTTTTT
>TRBJ1-2|NA|NA|TRBV5-1
CASSSPTEDYGYTF
TGCGCCAGCAGCTCTCCGACGGAGGACTATGGCTACACCTTC
>TRBJ2-7|NA|NA|TRBV10-2
CASSGADRGGYEQYF
TGCGCCAGCAGTGGGGCCGACAGGGGAGGGTACGAGCAGTACTTC
>TRBJ2-7|TRBD1|NA|TRBV5-1
CASSFRDSLGEQYF
TGCGCCAGCAGCTTCCGGGACAGCCTAGGGGAGCAGTACTTC
>TRBJ2-1|NA|NA|TRBV24-1
CATSDPLIGASNEQFF
TGTGCCACCAGTGATCCACTGATAGGGGCCAGCAATGAGCAGTTCTTC
>TRBJ1-2|NA|NA|TRBV14
CASSQDLVAGYTF
TGTGCCAGCAGCCAAGATTTGGTGGCTGGCTACACCTTC
>TRBJ1-5|NA|NA|TRBV19
CASGGFGQPQHF
TGTGCCAGTGGCGGTTTTGGTCAGCCCCAGCATTTT
>TRBJ1-2|TRBD1|NA|TRBV19
CASSEIRDREGYTF
TGTGCCAGTAGTGAAATCCGGGACAGGGAGGGCTACACCTTC
>TRBJ2-5|TRBD2|NA|TRBV11-1
CASSLRAGLAGETQYF
TGTGCCAGCAGCTTAAGGGCCGGACTAGCGGGAGAGACCCAGTACTTC
>TRBJ2-2|NA|NA|TRBV5-1
CASSASLGTGELFF
TGCGCCAGCAGCGCAAGCCTCGGCACCGGGGAGCTGTTTTTT
>TRBJ2-3|TRBD2|NA|TRBV11-3
CASSPGGASGSMTDTQYF
TGTGCCAGCAGCCCAGGGGGAGCTAGCGGGAGTATGACAGATACGCAGTATTTT
>TRBJ2-7|NA|NA|TRBV10-3
CAISADSVSYEQYF
TGTGCCATCAGTGCGGATAGCGTTTCCTACGAGCAGTACTTC
>TRBJ2-6|NA|once|TRBV5-8
CASSLEGVGPGANVLTF
TGTGCCAGCAGTCTTGAGGGAGTAGGGCCTGGGGCCAACGTCCTGACTTTC
>TRBJ1-2|NA|few|TRBV5-4
CASSLGGQLVYGYTF
TGTGCCAGCAGCTTGGGCGGACAGTTGGTCTATGGCTACACCTTC
>TRBJ1-5|TRBD1|once|TRBV7-6
CASSTGTGNSNQPQHF
TGTGCCAGCAGCACCGGGACAGGGAATAGCAATCAGCCCCAGCATTTT
>TRBJ2-3|NA|NA|TRBV10-3
CAISDPGSDTQYF
TGTGCCATCAGTGACCCGGGGTCAGATACGCAGTATTTT
>TRBJ2-4|NA|once|TRBV27
CASTSVEGPNIQYF
TGTGCCAGCACATCCGTGGAGGGACCAAACATTCAGTACTTC
>TRBJ2-4|NA|NA|TRBV10-3
CAISETGSIQYF
TGTGCCATCAGTGAGACAGGGAGCATTCAGTACTTC
>TRBJ1-5|TRBD1|NA|TRBV5-6
CASSLGQGEQPQHF
TGTGCCAGCAGCTTGGGACAGGGGGAGCAGCCCCAGCATTTT
>TRBJ2-1|TRBD2|NA|TRBV6-5
CASGSGTSGLNEQFF
TGTGCCAGCGGGTCCGGGACTAGCGGCTTAAATGAGCAGTTCTTC
>TRBJ1-4|NA|NA|TRBV21-1
CASRVRDRGQRNEKLFF
TGTGCCAGCAGAGTCAGGGACAGGGGGCAGAGGAATGAAAAACTGTTTTTT
>TRBJ2-1|NA|NA|TRBV30
CAWNRRDINEQFF
TGTGCCTGGAATCGTCGGGACATCAATGAGCAGTTCTTC